Listed below are T cell receptor beta chains from one sample, sequenced in a study of prognosis after radiotherapy for stage I lung cancer. TCRdb ran MiXCR on the multiplex PCR reads and lists one entry per CDR3 protein. Counted here are approximately 35,000 distinct CDR3 sequences, 30% to 35% occurring once; the ten biggest clones make up 25% to 30%. Specimen: PBMCs, collected before or after stereotactic body radiation therapy (not recorded which). The receptors derive from a donor of 50 years or more with non-small cell lung cancer. Both conserved end residues are trimmed from each CDR3.

v_call | cdr3_aa
TRBV19 | ASIGGLRGYT
TRBV5-1 | AIGESYEQY
TRBV27 | ASRTGTGITDTQY
TRBV6-2/TRBV6-3 | ASSLRPGTDLY
TRBV6-1 | ASSKGVAGANVLT
TRBV20-1 | SASPQGARWPGANVLT
TRBV7-9 | ASSAQGNSGNTIY
TRBV3-1 | ASSPGQENSPLH
TRBV28 | ASSHRTSGRALSYEQY
TRBV29-1 | SVTTGVGANVLT
TRBV6-4 | ASIPRDRENSPLH
TRBV7-9 | ASSLRTIGTDTQY
TRBV6-5 | ASSYSPYEQY
TRBV7-2 | ASSLSGAGETQY
TRBV7-2 | ASITSSGMQETQY
TRBV6-5 | ASSYGQGNQPQH
TRBV20-1 | SASAGYRAEDYGYT
TRBV6-2/TRBV6-3 | ASSFDKGSTDTQY
TRBV20-1 | SAIYPAGRNQPQH
TRBV19 | ASRRKANGANVLT
TRBV30 | AWSPLSGQFA
TRBV11-2 | ASSPRTGLPYNEQF
TRBV2 | ASSRDPDQPQH
TRBV30 | AWSTRSGGSWGYT
TRBV6-4 | ASSPTSGGIYNEQF
TRBV19 | ASSTTGTGSYNEQF
TRBV6-2/TRBV6-3 | ASSYDTGTTDTQY
TRBV27 | ASSLIGPAGGPSPKNIQY
TRBV7-9 | ASSLSGSGNTIY
TRBV3-1 | ASSLQESVRNSPLH
TRBV7-8 | ASSPPARDSGGGLRETQY
TRBV5-1 | ASSSLAGGPDTQY
TRBV6-5 | ASRYRGVTEAF
TRBV11-3 | ASSFYEGDEQY
TRBV5-1 | ASSLWGGQFYEQY
TRBV19 | ASSVQGADYGYT
TRBV5-1 | ASSLDPWSSYNEQF
TRBV6-1 | ASMGAGPYEQY
TRBV7-9 | ASRSIRDRVGTGELF
TRBV12-3/TRBV12-4 | ASSTGVTEAF
TRBV19 | ASSGTGGGEQF
TRBV19 | ASSMLTRGYT
TRBV29-1 | SVGPSGTDTQY
TRBV5-8 | ASSLGGTDTYEQY
TRBV14 | ASSQLAGATSTDTQY
TRBV28 | ASSLKPYGYT
TRBV6-2/TRBV6-3 | AGAMDGNSPIH
TRBV20-1 | SAKAGGTVSEQY
TRBV6-2/TRBV6-3 | ASSFSGPSSGNTIY
TRBV19 | ASSTLGTSRGADEQF
TRBV5-1 | ASSEIPGQGTYEQY
TRBV6-4 | ASSASIGGYTDTQY
TRBV5-1 | ASSFTGYGYT
TRBV5-6 | ASSLVGGKYGYT
TRBV12-3/TRBV12-4 | ASTGRTGLPYEQY
TRBV5-1 | ASSFSVSSGGSYEQY
TRBV3-1 | ASSRRRGGVETQY
TRBV7-2 | ASSPFRGSGGAGDTQY